The 3 T cell receptor beta chains given below trace back to one sample, sequenced in a study of T cell clones after liver transplantation. Assay used: immunoSEQ multiplex PCR; TCRdb lists only in-frame clones, some missing. The sample lists some 45,000 clones, 86% occurring once. The material was CD4+ T cells from blood, obtained 24 months after liver transplant. The source of these receptors is a human patient who received a liver transplant. Some T cells may be supplied by the graft donor.

The chain combines TRBV5-5 with TRBJ2-3; 10 positions agree with TRBD2. CDR3 size: 16 residues. V lost 4 bases to trimming and J lost 1 base; unmatched junction nucleotides: 6. Germline V gene data show CDR1 as SGHKS and CDR2 as YYEKEE (reference sequence). CDR3: CASSPQRGGRTDTQYF. Here the CDR3 DNA reads TGTGCCAGCAGCCCGCAGCGGGGGGGACGCACAGATACGCAGTATTTT.

This clone has just a few counts. The V and J genes are TRBV7-8 and TRBJ1-5; D call uncertain. The CDR3 has 16 amino acids. Germline V gene lookup returns CDR1 SGHVS and CDR2 FQNEAQ. Deletions cut 5 bases from V and 2 bases from J, with 16 bases between. CDR3 protein: CASSLRVWGGNQPQHF. As DNA, the CDR3 is TGTGCCAGCAGCCTTAGAGTCTGGGGTGGCAATCAGCCCCAGCATTTT.

The CDR3 bases are TGTGCCAGCAGCGTAGGGCTGGAAGAGACCCAGTACTTC. Encoded protein: CASSVGLEETQYF. The genes are TRBV9 and TRBJ2-5; D ambiguous. The CDR3 contains 13 residues. Trimming removed 0 bases from V and 3 bases from J, with 6 bases in between. The germline V gene has CDR1 SGDLS and CDR2 YYNGEE.